Each of the 30 T cell receptor beta chains below was sequenced from the same sample in a study of CD8+ T cells in alopecia areata. The sequencing template was cDNA reverse transcribed from extracted RNA. Sequenced by immunoSEQ multiplex PCR; TCRdb stores in-frame clones only, minus some. The table includes about 14,000 clones, 58% detected once. CD4+ cells from about 5 patients underwent sorting into CD25+CD127- cells. Sequencing was performed on CD4+ Tregs sorted from blood. The receptors were sampled from a human donor with alopecia areata.

By share, this clone counts as large. The chain joins TRBV28 to TRBJ1-3; D gene unclear. The germline gives CDR1 MDHEN, CDR2 SYDVKM. The ends were cut back, 3 bases at V and 7 bases at J, with 10 bases in the middle. The CDR3 totals 13 residues. CDR3 coding DNA: TGTGCCAGCAGTTTGGTAACGGCTAACACCATATATTTT. It codes for CASSLVTANTIYF.

This clone was seen more than once but under ten times. CDR3 in amino acids: CASSFSGLGPQETQYF. CDR3 DNA sequence: TGCGCCAGCAGCTTTAGCGGTCTGGGCCCCCAAGAGACCCAGTACTTC. The chain links TRBV5-1 to TRBJ2-5, with TRBD2 as a possible D gene (6 bases). The germline gives CDR1 SGHRS, CDR2 YFSETQ. The CDR3 extends over 16 amino acids. Trimming cost V 2 bases and J 1 base, with 15 bases left between them.

The gene calls are TRBV27 and TRBJ2-7, with a weak D call TRBD2 (5 bases). V lost 4 bases to trimming and J lost 3 bases, with 10 bases between them. This CDR3 has 13 amino acids. The V gene's germline CDR1 is MNHEY and CDR2 SMNVEV (reference sequence). The CDR3 region is CASSYIGGYEQYF. The DNA of the CDR3 is TGTGCCAGCAGTTACATCGGAGGCTACGAGCAGTACTTC.

A single count supports this clone. This chain joins TRBV18 and TRBJ1-2; D is ambiguous. Trimming removed 4 bases at V and 0 bases at J, with 9 bases between. CDR1 and CDR2 (germline): KGHSH, LQKENI. The CDR3 covers 14 residues. CDR3 sequence reads: CASSLGMSNYGYTF. In DNA, the CDR3 is TGTGCCAGCTCACTTGGGATGTCTAACTATGGCTACACCTTC.

The rearrangement links TRBV27 to TRBJ1-5, with a weak D call TRBD1 (5 bases). The CDR3 contains 16 residues. The V gene lost 1 base and the J gene lost 6 bases, with 16 bases spanning the gap. CDR1 is MNHEY and CDR2 is SMNVEV in the germline V gene (reference sequence). The CDR3, as DNA: TGTGCCAGCAGTTTATTCGCCGGGACGCGGGGTCAGCCCCAGCATTTT. Encoded protein: CASSLFAGTRGQPQHF.

This clone was recorded a few times. This rearrangement joins TRBV28 to TRBJ2-5; D gene uncertain. The CDR3 extends over 13 amino acids. Trimming pared 3 bases from V and 5 bases from J, leaving 10 bases between. Germline CDR1 reads MDHEN; CDR2 reads SYDVKM. DNA of the CDR3: TGTGCCAGCAGTTTTGGGTCCCCGGAGACCCAGTACTTC. Encoded protein: CASSFGSPETQYF.

The chain has TRBV7-9 and TRBJ2-7, with D perhaps given as TRBD1 or TRBD2 (7 bases each). Germline CDR1 and CDR2: SEHNR and FQNEAQ (reference sequence). Trimming removed 5 bases from V and 3 bases from J, with 17 bases in between. The CDR3 totals 15 residues. This CDR3 is CASSRPQGDYYEQYF. The DNA for the CDR3 is TGTGCCAGCAGCCGCCCTCAGGGGGACTACTACGAGCAGTACTTC.

This clone has only a few counts. V usage is TRBV6-1 and J usage is TRBJ2-3, with D perhaps TRBD1 or TRBD2 (6 bases each). This CDR3 has 15 residues. From germline, CDR1 is MNHNS and CDR2 SASEGT. The V gene lost 5 bases and the J gene lost 4 bases, with 16 bases spanning the gap. CDR3 sequence: CASSKGGERADTQYF. DNA of the CDR3: TGTGCCAGCAGTAAGGGGGGCGAGAGAGCAGATACGCAGTATTTT.

The chain combines TRBV28 with TRBJ2-3, with 8 positions matching TRBD2. CDR1 and CDR2 (germline): MDHEN, SYDVKM. V was pared by 5 bases and J by 2 bases, with 6 bases of the junction left unmatched. The CDR3 totals 15 residues. The CDR3: CASSTTGGPTDTQYF. The DNA of the CDR3 is TGTGCCAGCAGTACGACGGGAGGGCCCACAGATACGCAGTATTTT.

The chain combines TRBV6-6 with TRBJ2-2; D gene ambiguous. The germline V gene has CDR1 MNHNY and CDR2 SVGAGI (reference sequence). The CDR3 totals 12 residues. V was cut by 8 bases and J by 6 bases, with 10 bases left in between. The CDR3 DNA reads as TGTGCCAGCCCTGGTCAACCCGGGGAGCTGTTTTTT. It encodes CASPGQPGELFF.

The V and J genes are TRBV27 and TRBJ2-7; TRBD2 matches 9 bases. Germline V gene data show CDR1 as MNHEY and CDR2 as SMNVEV (reference sequence). The CDR3 sequence is 16 residues long. J lost 2 bases, V lost 5 bases, and 10 bases had no gene match. CDR3 DNA: TGTGCCAGCAGTCCCGGGGCGGGAGGGCCCCCCTACGAGCAGTACTTC. Protein product: CASSPGAGGPPYEQYF.

The V call is TRBV5-1, the J call TRBJ2-1; D remains ambiguous. CDR1 SGHRS and CDR2 YFSETQ come from the germline V gene. Trimming shortened V by 0 bases and J by 1 base, and 8 bases separated the two germline ends. The CDR3 extends over 15 amino acids. DNA for the CDR3: TGCGCCAGCAGCTTGGGGTTAGTTTCCTACAATGAGCAGTTCTTC. It codes for CASSLGLVSYNEQFF.

The CDR3 sequence is CASSLAGGETQYF. CDR3 nucleotides: TGTGCCAGCAGCTTAGCGGGGGGGGAGACCCAGTACTTC. This sequence joins TRBV7-8 and TRBJ2-5; 7 bases match TRBD2. The germline V gene encodes CDR1 SGHVS and CDR2 FQNEAQ. There are 13 residues in the CDR3. V lost 0 bases and J lost 5; bases outside the gene matches: 0. The full variable domain, rest sourced from reference TRBV7-8 and TRBJ2-5, is GAGVSQSPRYKVAKRGQDVALRCDPISGHVSLFWYQQALGQGPEFLTYFQNEAQLDKSGLPSDRFFAERPEGSVSTLKIQRTQQEDSAVYLCASSLAGGETQYFGPGTRLLVL.

The V and J genes are TRBV7-2 and TRBJ2-5; TRBD2 matches 7 bases. The CDR3 extends over 15 amino acids. After removal of 3 bases from V and 3 bases from J, the junction contained 7 bases not matched to a gene. In germline, CDR1 is SGHTA, CDR2 FQGNSA. For the CDR3, the DNA is TGTGCCAGCAGCTTTTCCGGGACTACCAAAGAGACCCAGTACTTC. This translates into CASSFSGTTKETQYF. Supplemented by reference TRBV7-2 and TRBJ2-5, the full variable domain reads GAGVSQSPSNKVTEKGKDVELRCDPISGHTALYWYRQSLGQGLEFLIYFQGNSAPDKSGLPSDRFSAERTGGSVSTLTIQRTQQEDSAVYLCASSFSGTTKETQYFGPGTRLLVL.

The genes are TRBV4-1 and TRBJ2-1; 9 bases are shared with TRBD2. Germline CDR1 reads MGHRA; CDR2 reads YSYEKL. The CDR3 is 18 amino acids. V lost 3 bases and J lost 6; bases outside the gene matches: 15. The CDR3 bases are TGCGCCAGCAGCCAGCCAATCACCGGGACTAGCAGGGGCAATGAGCAGTTCTTC. Translation gives CASSQPITGTSRGNEQFF.

This chain joins TRBV5-1 and TRBJ2-6, with no clear D. The V gene lost 4 bases and the J gene lost 4 bases, with 27 bases spanning the gap. The length of the CDR3 is 20 residues. Germline CDR1 and CDR2: SGHRS and YFSETQ. CDR3 in DNA: TGCGCCAGCAGCCCCCACGGTGCGGCAGGCCGTAGAGAGGGGGCCAACGTCCTGACTTTC. Translating it yields CASSPHGAAGRREGANVLTF. The full variable domain, completed using reference TRBV5-1 and TRBJ2-6, is KAGVTQTPRYLIKTRGQQVTLSCSPISGHRSVSWYQQTPGQGLQFLFEYFSETQRNKGNFPGRFSGRQFSNSRSEMNVSTLELGDSALYLCASSPHGAAGRREGANVLTFGAGSRLTVL.

The CDR3 region has the DNA TGCGCCAGCAAGGACAATAAAAACATTCAGTACTTC. Its translation is CASKDNKNIQYF. The chain recombines TRBV5-1 with TRBJ2-4; a weak D match, TRBD1 (5 bases). The CDR3 has 12 amino acids. CDR1 SGHRS and CDR2 YFSETQ come from the germline V gene. Trimming left V 6 bases short and J 4 bases short, with 8 bases between.

The chain uses TRBV28 and TRBJ1-5; D is unclear. V lost 3 bases, J lost 2 bases, and 2 bases lay in between. The CDR3 is 12 amino acids. Germline V CDR1 and CDR2: MDHEN, SYDVKM. CDR3 sequence reads: CASSFGNQPQHF. The CDR3 DNA is TGTGCCAGCAGTTTTGGCAATCAGCCCCAGCATTTT.

The chain carries TRBV28 and TRBJ2-1, with D unresolved. The CDR3 is made up of 13 amino acids. V was trimmed by 6 bases and J by 5 bases, leaving 11 bases between them. Germline loops: CDR1 MDHEN, CDR2 SYDVKM. Written as DNA, the CDR3 is TGTGCCAGCAGCCTACCCCACAACAATGAGCAGTTCTTC. Its translation: CASSLPHNNEQFF. The full variable domain, rest sourced from reference TRBV28 and TRBJ2-1, is DVKVTQSSRYLVKRTGEKVFLECVQDMDHENMFWYRQDPGLGLRLIYFSYDVKMKEKGDIPEGYSVSREKKERFSLILESASTNQTSMYLCASSLPHNNEQFFGPGTRLTVL.

This clone was seen more than once but under ten times. The J gene is TRBJ2-1, the V gene TRBV2, with 7 bases identical to TRBD2. The V gene's germline CDR1 is SNHLY and CDR2 FYNNEI. V was clipped by 7 bases and J by 8 bases; unmatched bases: 8. CDR3 length equals 13 residues. Here the CDR3 DNA reads TGTGCCAGCATCATGGGAGGGGTCGATGAGCAGTTCTTC. Its translation is CASIMGGVDEQFF.

This chain uses TRBV15 with TRBJ2-3; D is ambiguous. Trimming cost V 3 bases and J 2 bases, with 6 bases left between them. This CDR3 has 13 amino acids. Per the germline V gene, CDR1 is LNHNV and CDR2 is YYDKDF (reference sequence). CDR3 nucleotides: TGTGCCACCAGCAGGATGTACACAGATACGCAGTATTTT. Its translation: CATSRMYTDTQYF.

V is TRBV7-2 and J is TRBJ2-5; the match to TRBD2 covers 7 bases. V gave up 5 bases and J gave up 5 bases; unmatched junction bases: 14. Germline V lookup: CDR1 SGHTA, CDR2 FQGNSA. There are 16 residues in the CDR3. CDR3: CASSREEIDNSETQYF. DNA for the CDR3: TGTGCCAGCAGCCGGGAGGAGATAGATAATTCGGAGACCCAGTACTTC.

The V gene is TRBV7-8, the J gene TRBJ2-3, with 9 bases lining up with TRBD1. Germline V lookup: CDR1 SGHVS, CDR2 FQNEAQ. V shed 5 bases, J shed 7 bases, and the junction held 4 bases outside the gene matches. The CDR3 is made up of 13 amino acids. The CDR3 sequence: CASSMGQGNTQYF. The CDR3, as DNA: TGTGCCAGCAGCATGGGACAGGGAAATACGCAGTATTTT. The variable domain in full, completed from reference TRBV7-8 and TRBJ2-3, reads GAGVSQSPRYKVAKRGQDVALRCDPISGHVSLFWYQQALGQGPEFLTYFQNEAQLDKSGLPSDRFFAERPEGSVSTLKIQRTQQEDSAVYLCASSMGQGNTQYFGPGTRLTVL.

This clone was seen a few times. The rearrangement links TRBV29-1 to TRBJ2-2; D gene ambiguous. With 4 bases removed from V and 4 bases from J, the gap between germline ends came to 7 bases. CDR3 length: 12 residues. Per the germline V gene, CDR1 is SQVTM and CDR2 is ANQGSEA. CDR3 in amino acids: CSVVWGTGELFF. CDR3 nucleotide sequence: TGCAGCGTTGTTTGGGGCACCGGGGAGCTGTTTTTT.

This clone showed up just a few times. This chain joins TRBV5-1 and TRBJ1-1; no reliable D call. V lost 0 bases, J lost 4 bases, and 10 bases lay in between. Germline V gene sequence: CDR1 SGHRS, CDR2 YFSETQ. This CDR3 is 14 amino acids long. CDR3: CASSLVVYPTEAFF. DNA of the CDR3: TGCGCCAGCAGCTTGGTTGTATATCCCACTGAAGCTTTCTTT.

This chain joins TRBV10-3 and TRBJ2-3; 12 nucleotides line up with TRBD2. V trimming: 4 bases; J trimming: 2 bases; junction bases outside the gene matches: 16. This CDR3 spans 20 amino acids. The germline CDR1 and CDR2 sequences are ENHRY and SYGVKD. CDR3 loop: CAISAPGLAGSGRSTDTQYF. The CDR3 DNA reads TGTGCCATCAGTGCTCCGGGACTAGCGGGCTCCGGGCGGTCCACAGATACGCAGTATTTT.

The chain combines TRBV27 with TRBJ2-7, with D perhaps matching TRBD2 (6 bases). The V end lost 5 bases, the J end lost 7 bases, and 18 bases lay between the germline ends. Germline CDR1 reads MNHEY; CDR2 reads SMNVEV (reference sequence). This CDR3 comprises 14 residues. The CDR3 DNA is TGTGCCAGCAGTGGTCCTGGGGGGACGGGGGAGCAGTACTTC. This codes for CASSGPGGTGEQYF.

This clone was counted only a few times. The V call is TRBV11-2, the J call TRBJ2-5; possible D gene TRBD1, 6 bases. Germline V gene lookup returns CDR1 SGHAT and CDR2 FQNNGV. Trimming stripped 6 bases from V and 14 bases from J, with 22 bases between. The CDR3 sequence is 13 residues long. This chain's CDR3 is CASSPPGTYWFYF. DNA for the CDR3: TGTGCCAGCAGTCCCCCCGGGACATATTGGTTCTACTTC.

This clone turned up a few times. V gene TRBV6-5 combines with J gene TRBJ2-6; D is ambiguous. The V and J ends lost 5 bases and 0 bases respectively, with 5 bases between them. In germline, CDR1 is MNHEY, CDR2 SVGAGI. This CDR3 region has 14 residues. CDR3 sequence (DNA): TGTGCCAGCAGTCGAAACTCTGGGGCCAACGTCCTGACTTTC. It specifies CASSRNSGANVLTF.

This clone turned up a few times. The genes are TRBV19 and TRBJ1-2; a possible D gene is TRBD1 (5 bases). CDR3 length: 13 amino acids. Germline values: CDR1 LNHDA, CDR2 SQIVND (reference sequence). Trimming cost V 6 bases and J 4 bases, with 12 bases left between them. CDR3 in amino acids: CASRGGVGYGYTF. CDR3 DNA sequence: TGTGCCAGTAGGGGAGGGGTTGGCTATGGCTACACCTTC.